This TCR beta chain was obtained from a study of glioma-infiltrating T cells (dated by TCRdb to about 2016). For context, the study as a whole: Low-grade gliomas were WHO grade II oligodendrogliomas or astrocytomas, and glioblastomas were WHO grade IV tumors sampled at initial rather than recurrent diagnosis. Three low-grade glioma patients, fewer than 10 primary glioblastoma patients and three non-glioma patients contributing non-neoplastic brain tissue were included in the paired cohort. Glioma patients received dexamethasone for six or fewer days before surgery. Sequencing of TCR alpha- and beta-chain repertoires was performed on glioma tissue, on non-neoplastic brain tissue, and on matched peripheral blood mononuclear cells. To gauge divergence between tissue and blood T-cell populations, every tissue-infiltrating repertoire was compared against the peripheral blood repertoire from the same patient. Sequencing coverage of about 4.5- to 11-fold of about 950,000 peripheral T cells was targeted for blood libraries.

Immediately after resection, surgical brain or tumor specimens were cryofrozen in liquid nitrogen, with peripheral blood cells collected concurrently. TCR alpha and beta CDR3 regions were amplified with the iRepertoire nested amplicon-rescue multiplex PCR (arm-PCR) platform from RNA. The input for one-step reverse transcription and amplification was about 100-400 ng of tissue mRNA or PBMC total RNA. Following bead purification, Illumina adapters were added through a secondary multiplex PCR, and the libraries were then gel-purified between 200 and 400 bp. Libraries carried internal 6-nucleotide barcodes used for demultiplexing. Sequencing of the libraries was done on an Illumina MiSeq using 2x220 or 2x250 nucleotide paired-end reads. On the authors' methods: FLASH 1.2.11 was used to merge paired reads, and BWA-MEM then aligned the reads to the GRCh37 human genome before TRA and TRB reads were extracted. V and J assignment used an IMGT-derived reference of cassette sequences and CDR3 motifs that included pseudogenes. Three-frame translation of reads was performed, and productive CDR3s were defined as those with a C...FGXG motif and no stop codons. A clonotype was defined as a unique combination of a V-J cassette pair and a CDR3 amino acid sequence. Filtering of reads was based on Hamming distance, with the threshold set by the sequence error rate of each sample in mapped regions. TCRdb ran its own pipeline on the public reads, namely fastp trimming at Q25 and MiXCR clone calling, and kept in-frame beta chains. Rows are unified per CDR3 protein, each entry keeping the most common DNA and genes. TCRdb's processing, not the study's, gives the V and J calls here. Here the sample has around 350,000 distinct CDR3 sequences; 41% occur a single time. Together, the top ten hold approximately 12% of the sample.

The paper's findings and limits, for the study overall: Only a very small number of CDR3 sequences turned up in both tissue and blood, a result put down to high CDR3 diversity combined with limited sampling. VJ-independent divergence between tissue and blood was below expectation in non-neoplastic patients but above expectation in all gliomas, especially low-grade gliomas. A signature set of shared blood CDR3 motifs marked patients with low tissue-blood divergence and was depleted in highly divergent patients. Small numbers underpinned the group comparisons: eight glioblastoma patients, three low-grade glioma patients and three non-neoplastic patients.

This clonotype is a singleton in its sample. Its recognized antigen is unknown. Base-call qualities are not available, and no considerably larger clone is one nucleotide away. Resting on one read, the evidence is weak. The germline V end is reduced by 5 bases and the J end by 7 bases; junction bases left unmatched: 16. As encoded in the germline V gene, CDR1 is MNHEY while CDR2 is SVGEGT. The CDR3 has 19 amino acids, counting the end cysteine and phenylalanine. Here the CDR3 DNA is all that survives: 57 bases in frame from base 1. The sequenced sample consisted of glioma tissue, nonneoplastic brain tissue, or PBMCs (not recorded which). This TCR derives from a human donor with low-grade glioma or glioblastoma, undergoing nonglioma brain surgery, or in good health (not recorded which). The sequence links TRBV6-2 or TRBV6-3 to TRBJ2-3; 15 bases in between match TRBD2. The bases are TGTGCCAGCAGTGGACAGTTTGGGACTAGCGGGAGGCCATTGAATACGCAGTATTTT. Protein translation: CASSGQFGTSGRPLNTQYF.